Sequencing of this TCR beta chain was carried out in a study of T cell repertoires in cytomegalovirus infection. TCRdb used MiXCR to reprocess the reads, holding one entry per CDR3 protein. The table has 570,000 or so distinct CDR3 sequences, 35% to 50% seen once. This CDR3 is built from 14 residues. Germline-derived CDR1 and CDR2 are SGHTA and FQGNSA. V dropped 10 bases and J dropped 2 bases, with 15 bases sitting between them. To note about this clonotype: Its antigen is unknown.

This chain uses TRBV7-2 with TRBJ1-3; no firm D call. The specimen comprised cultured PBMCs, sampled from culture after CMV antigen stimulation. The source of this sequence is a human donor in good health (CMV status not recorded). Some clones in this sample may be carry-over from other donors' samples. Here the CDR3 DNA reads TGTGCCACCCGTCTGGGTGGGCCTGGAAACACCATATATTTT. Residues: CATRLGGPGNTIYF.